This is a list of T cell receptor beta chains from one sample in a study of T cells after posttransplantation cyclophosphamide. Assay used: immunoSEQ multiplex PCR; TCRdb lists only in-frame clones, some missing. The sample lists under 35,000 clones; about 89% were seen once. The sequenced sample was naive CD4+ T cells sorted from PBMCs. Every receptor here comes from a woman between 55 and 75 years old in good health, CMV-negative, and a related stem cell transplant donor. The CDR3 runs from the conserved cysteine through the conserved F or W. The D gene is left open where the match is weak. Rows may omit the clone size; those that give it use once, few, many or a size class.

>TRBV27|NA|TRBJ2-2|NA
TGTGCCAGCACCTTCGGAGGCCCCGTCGGGGAGCTGTTTTTT
CASTFGGPVGELFF
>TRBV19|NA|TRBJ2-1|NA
TGTGCCAGTAGGGAGGGACTTACTCTTCACGATGAGCAGTTCTTC
CASREGLTLHDEQFF
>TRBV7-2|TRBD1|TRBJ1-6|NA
TGTGCCAGCAGCCCGGCGGGGACAGGCCATTCACCCCTCCACTTT
CASSPAGTGHSPLHF
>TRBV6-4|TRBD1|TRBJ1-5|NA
TGTGCCAGCAGTCGGGACAGCGGCAATCAGCCCCAGCATTTT
CASSRDSGNQPQHF
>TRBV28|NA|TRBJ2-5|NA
TGTGCCAGTGGACTGCAAGAGACCCAGTACTTC
CASGLQETQYF
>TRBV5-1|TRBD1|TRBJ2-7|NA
TGCGCCAGCAGCTTGGGTGCAGGGGGCGGGTACTACGAGCAGTACTTC
CASSLGAGGGYYEQYF
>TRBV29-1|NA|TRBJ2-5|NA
TGCAGCGTTCGGGAAGAGACCCAGTACTTC
CSVREETQYF
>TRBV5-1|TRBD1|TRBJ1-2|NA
TGCGCCAGCAGCTCGACAGGGAACTATGGCTACACCTTC
CASSSTGNYGYTF
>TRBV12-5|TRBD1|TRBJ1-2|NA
TGTGCTAGTGGTTTGGGGAGAGGGACAGGGGAGTTGGGCTACACCTTC
CASGLGRGTGELGYTF
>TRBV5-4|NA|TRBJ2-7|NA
TGTGCCAGCAGCTCGGGAAATCTTGGCAGAGCCTACGAGCAGTACTTC
CASSSGNLGRAYEQYF
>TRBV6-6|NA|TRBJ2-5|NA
TGTGCCAGCAGTACCTGGCCGGGACTGGGAGAGACCCAGTACTTC
CASSTWPGLGETQYF
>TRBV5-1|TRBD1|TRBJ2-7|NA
TGCGCCAGCAGCATCTACGACAGGGCCCCCTACGAGCAGTACTTC
CASSIYDRAPYEQYF
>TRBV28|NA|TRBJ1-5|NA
TGTGCCAGCAGTTTGCCGACGGGGGGTTTTCAGCCCCAGCATTTT
CASSLPTGGFQPQHF
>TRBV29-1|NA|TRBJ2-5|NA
TGCAGCGTGGAACTGACAAACTTAGAGACCCAGTACTTC
CSVELTNLETQYF
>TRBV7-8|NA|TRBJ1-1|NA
TGTGCCAGCAGCTTCCTGACAGCCAACACTGAAGCTTTCTTT
CASSFLTANTEAFF
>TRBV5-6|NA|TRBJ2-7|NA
TGTGCCAGCAGCTTGATGATTGACTGGAGCCCCTACGAGCAGTACTTC
CASSLMIDWSPYEQYF
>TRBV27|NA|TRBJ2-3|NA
TGTGCCAGCAGTTTTGTTGGGGGGGCAGGGACAGATACGCAGTATTTT
CASSFVGGAGTDTQYF
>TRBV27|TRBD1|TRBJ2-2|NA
TGTGCCAGCAGGCCGGGACAGACGAACACCGGGGAGCTGTTTTTT
CASRPGQTNTGELFF
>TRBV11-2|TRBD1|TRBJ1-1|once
TGTGCCAGCAGCCCGAGACAGGGAGGAGGGCTGAACACTGAAGCTTTCTTT
CASSPRQGGGLNTEAFF
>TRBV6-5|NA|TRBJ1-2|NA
TGTGCCAGCAGCCAGGGCTATGGCTACACCTTC
CASSQGYGYTF
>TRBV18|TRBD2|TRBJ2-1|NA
TGTGCCAGCTCACAAGGACTAGCGGGAGGACGGGGGACCTACAATGAGCAGTTCTTC
CASSQGLAGGRGTYNEQFF
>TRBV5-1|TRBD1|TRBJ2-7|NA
TGCGCCAGCAGCATGGACAGGGGAGAGTACGAGCAGTACTTC
CASSMDRGEYEQYF
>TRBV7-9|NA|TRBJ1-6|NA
TGTGCCAGCAGCTTAGGGAGTCCGGGGTCACCCCTCCACTTT
CASSLGSPGSPLHF
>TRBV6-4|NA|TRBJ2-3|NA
NA
CASSSSITSTDTQYF
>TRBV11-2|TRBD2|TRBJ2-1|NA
TGTGCCAGCAGCCGGGGAGCGGGGGCCTACAATGAGCAGTTCTTC
CASSRGAGAYNEQFF
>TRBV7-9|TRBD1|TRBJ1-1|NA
TGTGCCAGCAGCCCCTACCCAGAGGACAGGGGGGGCAACACTGAAGCTTTCTTT
CASSPYPEDRGGNTEAFF
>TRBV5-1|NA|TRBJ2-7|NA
TGCGCCAGCAGCTTGGATGGCTTCTACGAGCAGTACTTC
CASSLDGFYEQYF
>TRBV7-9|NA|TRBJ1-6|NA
TGTGCCAGCAGCTTAGGGAGCTCCTATAATTCACCCCTCCACTTT
CASSLGSSYNSPLHF
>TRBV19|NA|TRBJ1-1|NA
TGTGCCAGTACCGCGGTTTACACTGAAGCTTTCTTT
CASTAVYTEAFF
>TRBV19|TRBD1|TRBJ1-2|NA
TGTGCCAGTAGCGACACCGGGACAGGGGTTGCTGGCTACACCTTC
CASSDTGTGVAGYTF
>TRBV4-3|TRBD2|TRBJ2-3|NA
TGCGCCAGCAGCCAAGCACTAGCGGGGGGAACAGATACGCAGTATTTT
CASSQALAGGTDTQYF
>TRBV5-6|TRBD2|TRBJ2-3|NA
TGTGCCAGCAGCTCCCGACGGACTAGCGGGGGGTCTAGCACAGATACGCAGTATTTT
CASSSRRTSGGSSTDTQYF
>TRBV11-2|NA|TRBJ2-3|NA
TGTGCCAGCAGCTTATCGGTGGATACGCAGTATTTT
CASSLSVDTQYF
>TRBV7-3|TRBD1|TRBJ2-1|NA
TGTGCCAGCAGCCACTACCCGGGACAGGGGACGGATGAGCAGTTCTTC
CASSHYPGQGTDEQFF
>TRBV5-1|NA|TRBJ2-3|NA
TGCGCCAGCAGCGCTGGTAGGTCGGGAGTGGGCACAGATACGCAGTATTTT
CASSAGRSGVGTDTQYF
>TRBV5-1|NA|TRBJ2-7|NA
TGCGCCAGCAGCTTGGGGGGAGGTTCGCACGAGCAGTACTTC
CASSLGGGSHEQYF
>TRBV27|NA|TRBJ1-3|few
TGTGCCAGCAGTTTATCTGGTAGCGGAAACACCATATATTTT
CASSLSGSGNTIYF
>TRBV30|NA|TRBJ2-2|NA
TGTGCCTGGAGCGAAAGCACCACCGGGGAGCTGTTTTTT
CAWSESTTGELFF
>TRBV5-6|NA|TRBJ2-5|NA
TGTGCCAGCAGCTTCATTGGCAGTCAAGAGACCCAGTACTTC
CASSFIGSQETQYF
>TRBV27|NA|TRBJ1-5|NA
TGTGCCAGCAGCATAGCCCCCGTTGGCAATCAGCCCCAGCATTTT
CASSIAPVGNQPQHF
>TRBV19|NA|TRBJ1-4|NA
TGTGCCAGTAGTTCAAGGGACACCTCTTGGGAAAAACTGTTTTTT
CASSSRDTSWEKLFF
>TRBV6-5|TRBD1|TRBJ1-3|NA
TGTGCCAGCACCCCAGGGGGGACTGGAAACACCATATATTTT
CASTPGGTGNTIYF
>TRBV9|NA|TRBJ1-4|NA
TGTGCCAGCAGCGTAGGGAGAGGGAATGAAAAACTGTTTTTT
CASSVGRGNEKLFF
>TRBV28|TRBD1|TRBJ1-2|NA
TGTGCCAGCAGAGAGGGACAGGCCTATGGCTACACCTTC
CASREGQAYGYTF
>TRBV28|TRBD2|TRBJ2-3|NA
TGTGCCAGCCCCAGCCCTAGCGGGGGCTCTGATACGCAGTATTTT
CASPSPSGGSDTQYF
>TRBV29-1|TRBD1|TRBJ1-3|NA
TGCAGCGTTGGTGGACAGGGCTTTGGAAACACCATATATTTT
CSVGGQGFGNTIYF
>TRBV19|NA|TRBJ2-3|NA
TGTGCCAGTAGTATAGCGCGGGCTTTCACAGATACGCAGTATTTT
CASSIARAFTDTQYF
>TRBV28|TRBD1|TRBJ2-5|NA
TGTGCCAGCGGGACAGGGGGCGCGGTGTACACCCAGTACTTC
CASGTGGAVYTQYF
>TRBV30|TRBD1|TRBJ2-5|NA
TGTGCCTGGAGTGATCTGGGGGGGACAGGGGTAGAGACCCGGTACTTC
CAWSDLGGTGVETRYF
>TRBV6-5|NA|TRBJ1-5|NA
TGTGCCAGCAGCCGCCGGGAGAGTAATCAGCCCCAGCATTTT
CASSRRESNQPQHF
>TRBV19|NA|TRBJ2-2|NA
TGTGCCAGTAGTAGTCGATCAGGGGCCCCCGGGGAGCTGTTTTTT
CASSSRSGAPGELFF
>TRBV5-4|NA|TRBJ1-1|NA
TGTGCCAGCATTCCCGGGGGGAAAATCACTGAAGCTTTCTTT
CASIPGGKITEAFF
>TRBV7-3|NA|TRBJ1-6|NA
TGTGGCATGGCGGGGGTGGATTCACCCCTCCACTTT
CGMAGVDSPLHF
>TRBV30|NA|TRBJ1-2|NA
TGTGCCTGGAGTGTAGTCAGGGGTTACTATGGCTACACCTTC
CAWSVVRGYYGYTF
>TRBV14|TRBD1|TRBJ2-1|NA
TGTGCCAGCAGCCTTCGGACAGGACCAACCTACAATGAGCAGTTCTTC
CASSLRTGPTYNEQFF